This TCR beta chain appears in the sequencing data of a study of shared clonotypes between healthy human individuals. Broader study findings: Several donors showed sharing of approximately 5% of naive CD4 clonotypes. Sequencing depth was expected to influence donor clonotype sharing. Relative to their counterparts shared across all four donors, non-shared clonotypes exhibited diminished generation probabilities.

This was a deep-level run. Data came from immunoSEQ multiplex PCR; TCRdb stores just in-frame clones and leaves some out. Of 2,500,000 or so clones in the sample, 85% to 95% were seen once. Notes on this clone: Antigen specificity is unknown.

V was pared by 5 bases and J by 6 bases, with 13 bases of the junction left unmatched. The CDR3 is 16 residues long. CDR1 is LNHDA and CDR2 is SQIVND in the germline V gene (reference sequence). The chain links TRBV19 to TRBJ2-1, with 7 bases identical to TRBD1. The specimen was naive CD4+ T cells from PBMCs. The subset is: CD45RA+ positively selected. The clonotype was recovered from a young man in good health. Some clones in this sample may be carry-over from other donors' samples. CDR3 coding DNA: TGTGCCAGTAGTCCTACGGACAGGTTTCTTATCAATGAGCAGTTCTTC. Protein sequence: CASSPTDRFLINEQFF.